One sample yielded the 27 T cell receptor beta chains listed below, sequenced in a study of identical twins. A single record per CDR3 protein comes from TCRdb applying MiXCR to the 5' RACE reads. The data show 640,000 or so distinct CDR3 sequences, with around 6.1% seen just once and around 1.7% held by the top ten. Source material: naive T cells sorted from blood. The receptors come from a man aged 18 to 35 in good health.

This clonotype was found a few times. The DNA for the CDR3 is TGTGCCAGCAGCTCACTAGCGCTAACCTACAATGAGCAGTTCTTC. Its protein product is CASSSLALTYNEQFF. J is TRBJ2-1 and V is TRBV12-3 or TRBV12-4, with 7 bases identical to TRBD2. The J segment lost 2 bases and the V segment lost 6 bases, leaving 7 bases of the junction unmatched. The CDR3 runs 15 residues.

This clonotype was seen a few times. The gene calls are TRBV12-3 or TRBV12-4 and TRBJ2-5; D might be TRBD1 (5 bases). Trimming shortened V by 6 bases and J by 4 bases, and 12 bases separated the two germline ends. This CDR3 is 13 amino acids long. The CDR3 DNA follows: TGTGCCAGCAGAGCAGGGTCGGGAGAGACCCAGTACTTC. It translates to CASRAGSGETQYF.

The chain employs TRBV4-1 and TRBJ2-2, with 7 bases lining up with TRBD1. Per the germline V gene, CDR1 is MGHRA and CDR2 is YSYEKL. V lost 2 bases and J lost 4; bases outside the gene matches: 10. CDR3 length: 17 residues. CDR3: CASSQMTGFAATGELFF. DNA of the CDR3: TGCGCCAGCAGCCAAATGACAGGGTTCGCGGCCACCGGGGAGCTGTTTTTT.

With regard to this clonotype: A single base separates this from a much larger clone, so it may be a read error. The chain recombines TRBV7-9 with TRBJ1-2; 7 bases fit TRBD1. Germline loops: CDR1 SEHNR, CDR2 FQNEAQ (reference sequence). The CDR3 length is 14 residues. The chain's CDR3 is CASSPGQSNYGFTF. In DNA form, the CDR3 reads TGTGCCAGCAGCCCGGGACAGTCTAACTATGGCTTCACCTTC.

There are a few counts of this clonotype. DNA of the CDR3: TGTGCCAGCAGCGATCAGGGGAAAGGCACAGATACGCAGTATTTT. Translated: CASSDQGKGTDTQYF. V is TRBV9 and J is TRBJ2-3; a weak D match, TRBD1 (6 bases). The CDR3 loop spans 15 amino acids. The germline V and J ends were trimmed by 3 bases and 1 base, with 12 bases remaining between them. CDR1 is SGDLS and CDR2 is YYNGEE in the germline V gene.

The chain has TRBV6-6 and TRBJ1-2, with D tentatively TRBD1 (6 bases). Germline CDR1 and CDR2: MNHNY and SVGAGI (reference sequence). Trimming took off 9 bases at V and 5 bases at J, with 13 bases between the two ends. CDR3 length: 12 amino acids. For the CDR3, the DNA is TGTGCCAGTACCTCACAGGGATATGGCTACACCTTC. It encodes CASTSQGYGYTF.

A few counts support this clonotype. This chain joins TRBV6-5 and TRBJ2-7; possibly TRBD1 for D (5 bases). In germline, CDR1 is MNHEY, CDR2 SVGAGI. V was trimmed by 2 bases and J by 3 bases, leaving 11 bases between them. The CDR3 loop spans 14 amino acids. For the CDR3, the DNA is TGTGCCAGCAGTTACGGCCAGGGTAGCTACGAGCAGTACGTC. It yields the protein CASSYGQGSYEQYV.

The table lists this clonotype with many counts. The rearrangement uses TRBV20-1 and TRBJ2-3, with D uncertain. V lost 0 bases to trimming and J lost 6 bases, with 13 bases between them. The CDR3 is made up of 14 amino acids. Germline V gene sequence: CDR1 DFQATT, CDR2 SNEGSKA (reference sequence). CDR3 sequence (DNA): TGCAGTGCTAGAGATAGTTCTAGTTGGGATACGCAGTATTTT. It yields the protein CSARDSSSWDTQYF.

This clonotype showed up many times. V gene TRBV12-3 or TRBV12-4 combines with J gene TRBJ2-7, with TRBD1 identical over 9 bases. Trimming took 7 bases from V and 5 from J; bases not matched to a gene: 18. The CDR3 runs to 17 residues. The CDR3 here is CASIFPRIGTGSHEQYF. The CDR3 coding sequence is TGTGCCAGCATCTTTCCACGTATAGGGACAGGGTCTCACGAGCAGTACTTC.

This chain connects TRBV3-1 to TRBJ2-1; D is perhaps TRBD2 (5 bases). The CDR3 sequence is 16 residues long. CDR1 is LGHDT, CDR2 YNNKEL, per germline (reference sequence). The V and J ends lost 3 bases and 8 bases respectively, with 20 bases between them. The CDR3 nucleotides are TGTGCCAGCAGCCAGATTGGACTGGCTAGCAGTGATGAGCAGTTCTTC. Translation gives CASSQIGLASSDEQFF.

This clonotype has a handful of counts. The chain joins TRBV7-3 to TRBJ2-7; possibly TRBD2 for D (6 bases). V lost 4 bases and J lost 2, with 12 bases in between. CDR1 and CDR2 from the germline V gene are SGHTA and FQGTGA. The CDR3 totals 14 residues. CDR3 DNA: TGTGCCAGCAGCTCCTCCGGGGGTACCTACGAGCAGTACTTC. The encoded protein is CASSSSGGTYEQYF.

The chain employs TRBV12-3 or TRBV12-4 and TRBJ1-1; D is ambiguous. The ends were cut back, 6 bases at V and 0 bases at J, with 5 bases in the middle. This CDR3 comprises 12 residues. The CDR3 DNA reads TGTGCCAGCAGGCCAATGAACACTGAAGCTTTCTTT. This codes for CASRPMNTEAFF.

This clonotype came up many times. The chain links TRBV7-6 to TRBJ1-2; 8 nucleotides match TRBD1. V lost 3 bases, J lost 6 bases, and 15 bases stayed unmatched. Germline V CDR1 and CDR2: SGHVS, FNYEAQ. The CDR3 extends over 17 amino acids. The CDR3 here is CASSFLTGDYTIDGYTF. As DNA, the CDR3 is TGTGCCAGCAGCTTCCTGACAGGGGATTATACTATCGATGGCTACACCTTC.

This clonotype was detected a few times. V usage is TRBV7-9 and J usage is TRBJ2-3; D perhaps matches TRBD2 (6 bases). Germline lookup yields CDR1 SEHNR and CDR2 FQNEAQ (reference sequence). Trimming left V 5 bases short and J 4 bases short, with 13 bases between. This CDR3 is 14 amino acids long. The DNA of the CDR3 is TGTGCCAGCAGCCCGCGACTAGGGCCAGATACGCAGTATTTT. Translated, it gives CASSPRLGPDTQYF.

This clonotype has more than one count but fewer than ten. The rearrangement joins TRBV7-2 to TRBJ2-7; 11 bases match TRBD2. The CDR3 extends over 16 amino acids. Unmatched junction bases numbered 11, after V lost 5 bases and J lost 5 bases. Germline V CDR1 and CDR2: SGHTA, FQGNSA. The CDR3 nucleotides read TGTGCCAGCAGCCTAGGGCTAGCGGGAGGACACCACGAGCAGTACTTC. It is translated as CASSLGLAGGHHEQYF.

In its sample, this clonotype was seen a few times. V usage is TRBV4-1 and J usage is TRBJ1-1; TRBD1 might be the D (5 bases). CDR1 and CDR2 from the germline V gene are MGHRA and YSYEKL. V dropped 0 bases and J dropped 3 bases, with 11 bases sitting between them. The CDR3 runs to 15 residues. The CDR3 here is CASSQDWGRDTEAFF. Written as DNA, the CDR3 is TGCGCCAGCAGCCAAGACTGGGGCCGGGACACTGAAGCTTTCTTT.

This clonotype has at least ten counts. The chain uses TRBV9 and TRBJ2-5; D gene uncertain. CDR3 length: 15 amino acids. In germline, CDR1 is SGDLS, CDR2 YYNGEE. The V gene lost 0 bases and the J gene lost 5 bases, with 14 bases spanning the gap. CDR3: CASSVGEWDGETQYF. As DNA, the CDR3 is TGTGCCAGCAGCGTAGGTGAATGGGATGGGGAGACCCAGTACTTC.

This sequence joins TRBV5-1 and TRBJ2-7; no clear D. Germline V lookup: CDR1 SGHRS, CDR2 YFSETQ. The CDR3 runs 15 residues. The V end was cut by 4 bases, the J end by 3 bases, with 17 bases between. The CDR3 nucleotides are TGCGCCAGCAGCCGGATCTCGGGTACCTACTACGAGCAGTACTTC. Translation: CASSRISGTYYEQYF.

This clonotype was picked up many times. The junction shows a germline mismatch at one end, possibly a read error. The chain recombines TRBV11-2 with TRBJ2-1; 9 positions agree with TRBD2. This CDR3 has 16 residues. CDR1 and CDR2 from the germline V gene are SGHAT and FQNNGV. Written as DNA, the CDR3 is TGTGCCAGCAGTTTAGGTGGGCTAGCGGGGTACAATGAGCAGTTCTTC. Translation gives CASSLGGLAGYNEQFF.

This clonotype has a handful of counts. The V gene is TRBV3-1, the J gene TRBJ2-1; 10 bases are shared with TRBD2. The CDR3 runs 17 residues. The trim removed 0 bases at V and 6 bases at J, leaving 8 bases unmatched. Per germline, CDR1 LGHDT and CDR2 YNNKEL (reference sequence). The CDR3 spells CASSQESLAGVINEQFF. For the CDR3, the DNA is TGTGCCAGCAGCCAAGAGTCCCTAGCGGGAGTGATCAATGAGCAGTTCTTC.

Only a few counts were recorded for this clonotype. The V gene is TRBV5-1, the J gene TRBJ2-7, with 10 bases that match TRBD1. Unmatched junction bases numbered 6, after V lost 3 bases and J lost 3 bases. The CDR3 length is 15 residues. Germline CDR1 SGHRS, CDR2 YFSETQ. CDR3 sequence: CASSYGQGGYYEQYF. Here the CDR3 DNA reads TGCGCCAGCAGCTATGGACAGGGGGGCTACTACGAGCAGTACTTC.

This clonotype turned up a few times. The rearrangement links TRBV11-3 to TRBJ2-4, with 8 bases matching TRBD1. Germline V gene lookup returns CDR1 SGHNT and CDR2 YENEEA. With V trimmed by 5 bases and J by 0 bases, 9 bases remained unmatched. The CDR3 is 17 amino acids. CDR3 in amino acids: CASSVVTGEIAKNIQYF. Written as DNA, the CDR3 is TGTGCCAGCAGCGTCGTGACAGGGGAAATAGCCAAAAACATTCAGTACTTC.

The CDR3 spells CASSYRTSGRGHNEQFF. In DNA form, the CDR3 reads TGTGCCAGCAGTTACCGGACTAGCGGGAGGGGCCACAATGAGCAGTTCTTC. V gene TRBV6-5 combines with J gene TRBJ2-1; 15 nucleotides match TRBD2. CDR1 is MNHEY, CDR2 SVGAGI, per germline. V lost 2 bases and J lost 5; bases outside the gene matches: 4. The CDR3 has 17 residues.

This sequence joins TRBV7-2 and TRBJ2-5; D call uncertain. Germline assignment: CDR1 SGHTA and CDR2 FQGNSA. This CDR3 has 14 amino acids. V lost 0 bases, J lost 2 bases, and 7 bases lay in between. The CDR3 is CASSLALQQETQYF. CDR3 bases: TGTGCCAGCAGCTTAGCGCTGCAGCAAGAGACCCAGTACTTC. Combining the CDR3 with reference TRBV7-2 and TRBJ2-5 gives the whole variable domain GAGVSQSPSNKVTEKGKDVELRCDPISGHTALYWYRQSLGQGLEFLIYFQGNSAPDKSGLPSDRFSAERTGGSVSTLTIQRTQQEDSAVYLCASSLALQQETQYFGPGTRLLVL.

This clonotype was seen only a few times. The chain couples TRBV5-6 to TRBJ2-7, with TRBD2 matching over 8 bases. V gave up 1 base and J gave up 0 bases; unmatched junction bases: 3. Germline-derived CDR1 and CDR2 are SGHDT and YYEEEE. The CDR3 is made up of 15 amino acids. In nucleotides, the CDR3 is TGTGCCAGCAGCTTGCAAGCGGGAGTCTCCTACGAGCAGTACTTC. Amino acids: CASSLQAGVSYEQYF.

This clonotype was recorded at least ten times. The chain has TRBV7-6 and TRBJ2-2; tentatively, D is TRBD1 or TRBD2 (5 bases each). The CDR3 runs 13 residues. V lost 5 bases to trimming and J lost 7 bases, with 11 bases between them. Germline V gene lookup returns CDR1 SGHVS and CDR2 FNYEAQ. DNA for the CDR3: TGTGCCAGCAGCACTCGGGGCATCGGGGAGCTGTTTTTT. This encodes CASSTRGIGELFF.

This clonotype was recorded many times. The chain links TRBV6-6 to TRBJ2-3; unclear D gene. Trimming left V 5 bases short and J 4 bases short, with 10 bases between. Germline values: CDR1 MNHNY, CDR2 SVGAGI (reference sequence). This CDR3 has 13 residues. Here the CDR3 DNA reads TGTGCCAGCAGTGGGTTAGTAGCAGATACGCAGTATTTT. Residues: CASSGLVADTQYF.